Below are 14 T cell receptor beta chains sequenced from a single sample in a study of T cell repertoires in cytomegalovirus infection. TCRdb re-derived calls from the reads in MiXCR, one entry per CDR3 protein. The table lists around 300,000 distinct CDR3 sequences, 8% to 10% of them singletons. Sequencing was performed on PBMCs. Receptor source: a human donor in good health (CMV status not recorded). Some clones in this sample may be carry-over from other donors' samples.

V usage is TRBV28 and J usage is TRBJ1-5; D is perhaps TRBD1 (6 bases). CDR1 and CDR2 from the germline V gene are MDHEN and SYDVKM. The CDR3 sequence is 17 residues long. Trimming stripped 4 bases from V and 0 bases from J, with 16 bases between. Written as DNA, the CDR3 is TGTGCCAGCAGTTCCCTTATGGACAGCGATAGCAATCAGCCCCAGCATTTT. This encodes CASSSLMDSDSNQPQHF. Supplemented by reference TRBV28 and TRBJ1-5, the full variable domain reads DVKVTQSSRYLVKRTGEKVFLECVQDMDHENMFWYRQDPGLGLRLIYFSYDVKMKEKGDIPEGYSVSREKKERFSLILESASTNQTSMYLCASSSLMDSDSNQPQHFGDGTRLSIL.

The chain links TRBV6-2 or TRBV6-3 to TRBJ1-2, with D uncertain. The CDR3 extends over 13 amino acids. Germline CDR1 is MNHEY and CDR2 is SVGEGT. The germline V and J ends were trimmed by 0 bases and 4 bases, with 6 bases remaining between them. The CDR3 DNA is TGTGCCAGCAGTTACTCGCCGGGCTATGGCTACACCTTC. Amino acids: CASSYSPGYGYTF.

A few counts support this clonotype. The genes are TRBV20-1 and TRBJ2-3; possible D gene TRBD2, 5 bases. CDR3 length equals 15 residues. V dropped 1 base and J dropped 4 bases, with 15 bases sitting between them. Per germline, CDR1 DFQATT and CDR2 SNEGSKA (reference sequence). The CDR3 is CSARVASSPADTQYF. CDR3 DNA sequence: TGCAGTGCTAGAGTGGCTAGCTCCCCGGCAGATACGCAGTATTTT.

The V call is TRBV27, the J call TRBJ1-4; D call uncertain. CDR3 length: 16 amino acids. V lost 3 bases to trimming and J lost 0 bases, with 11 bases between them. The germline CDR1 and CDR2 sequences are MNHEY and SMNVEV (reference sequence). The CDR3 bases are TGTGCCAGCAGTTTTGGTGTACTCGCAACTAATGAAAAACTGTTTTTT. It yields the protein CASSFGVLATNEKLFF.

This clonotype showed up many times. The chain carries TRBV27 and TRBJ2-5, with 11 bases identical to TRBD2. The junction had 8 bases not matched to a gene; V was cut back by 7 bases and J by 4 bases. This CDR3 region has 15 residues. Germline CDR1 reads MNHEY; CDR2 reads SMNVEV (reference sequence). CDR3 in amino acids: CASTLNGLAGETQYF. Written as DNA, the CDR3 is TGTGCCAGCACCTTAAACGGACTAGCGGGAGAGACCCAGTACTTC.

This clonotype was observed a handful of times. The chain has TRBV5-1 and TRBJ2-1, with D perhaps matching TRBD1 or TRBD2 (5 bases each). Germline V gene data show CDR1 as SGHRS and CDR2 as YFSETQ. V was clipped by 4 bases and J by 13 bases, with 21 bases between them. The CDR3 is 14 residues long. CDR3 loop: CASSTELALGEQFF. Written as DNA, the CDR3 is TGCGCCAGCAGCACCGAGCTAGCCCTAGGGGAACAGTTCTTC.

This clonotype was seen more than once but under ten times. The chain employs TRBV7-9 and TRBJ2-3; D unclear. Germline V gene lookup returns CDR1 SEHNR and CDR2 FQNEAQ (reference sequence). Between the trimmed V and J ends, which lost 1 base and 7 bases, there was a span of 6 bases. CDR3 size: 12 residues. CDR3 in DNA: TGTGCCAGCAGCTTAGTGGAATATACGCAGTATTTT. It encodes CASSLVEYTQYF.

The CDR3 DNA sequence: TGTGCCAGCAGCCTAGTTTGGACAGGAGCAGACGGGGAGCTGTTTTTT. Amino acids: CASSLVWTGADGELFF. The V gene is TRBV11-3, the J gene TRBJ2-2; 7 bases match TRBD1. V trimming: 5 bases; J trimming: 7 bases; junction bases outside the gene matches: 13. The CDR3 extends over 16 amino acids. Germline loops: CDR1 SGHNT, CDR2 YENEEA.

V gene TRBV7-9 combines with J gene TRBJ2-1, with D tentatively TRBD2 (6 bases). The CDR3 totals 17 residues. Germline assignment: CDR1 SEHNR and CDR2 FQNEAQ (reference sequence). Trimming pared 4 bases from V and 5 bases from J, leaving 21 bases between. CDR3 residues: CASSSTREAGFDNEQFF. CDR3 in DNA: TGTGCCAGCAGCTCAACCAGGGAGGCGGGCTTCGACAATGAGCAGTTCTTC.

The chain employs TRBV6-5 and TRBJ2-5, with D maybe TRBD1 (6 bases). The CDR3 has 14 amino acids. Between the trimmed V and J ends, which lost 5 bases and 2 bases, there was a span of 12 bases. The germline V gene has CDR1 MNHEY and CDR2 SVGAGI. The DNA for the CDR3 is TGTGCCAGCAGTGAACAGGGTGGGCAAGAGACCCAGTACTTC. Amino acid sequence: CASSEQGGQETQYF.

This clonotype was seen at least ten times. V and J are TRBV7-8 and TRBJ2-1; 8 bases align to TRBD2. Germline CDR1 and CDR2: SGHVS and FQNEAQ. The J segment lost 8 bases and the V segment lost 3 bases, leaving 6 bases of the junction unmatched. The CDR3 spans 14 residues. CDR3 nucleotides: TGTGCCAGCAGCTTGAGGACTAGCTTACATGAGCAGTTCTTC. Protein: CASSLRTSLHEQFF.

The J gene is TRBJ1-1, the V gene TRBV5-4; tentative D call: TRBD1 (6 bases). Germline V CDR1 and CDR2: SGHNT, YYREEE (reference sequence). Trimming pared 0 bases from V and 0 bases from J, leaving 15 bases between. The CDR3 covers 17 residues. In nucleotides, the CDR3 is TGTGCCAGCAGCTTGGTTGGGGGGGGGGCCGTGAACACTGAAGCTTTCTTT. It translates to CASSLVGGGAVNTEAFF.

This clonotype was observed at least ten times. The chain links TRBV4-3 to TRBJ2-2, with a possible D match to TRBD2 (5 bases). Trimming removed 0 bases from V and 8 bases from J, with 10 bases in between. The CDR3 has 14 amino acids. Germline values: CDR1 LGHNA, CDR2 YSLEER. The CDR3 region is CASSQDSIAGELFF. As DNA, the CDR3 is TGCGCCAGCAGCCAAGATTCCATAGCGGGGGAGCTGTTTTTT.

The rearrangement uses TRBV7-9 and TRBJ1-5; D unclear. The CDR3 is 14 amino acids. V was trimmed by 3 bases and J by 12 bases, leaving 18 bases between them. Per the germline V gene, CDR1 is SEHNR and CDR2 is FQNEAQ (reference sequence). This chain's CDR3 is CASSFQGPTSDQHF. CDR3 sequence (DNA): TGTGCCAGCAGCTTTCAAGGCCCTACGTCGGACCAGCATTTT.